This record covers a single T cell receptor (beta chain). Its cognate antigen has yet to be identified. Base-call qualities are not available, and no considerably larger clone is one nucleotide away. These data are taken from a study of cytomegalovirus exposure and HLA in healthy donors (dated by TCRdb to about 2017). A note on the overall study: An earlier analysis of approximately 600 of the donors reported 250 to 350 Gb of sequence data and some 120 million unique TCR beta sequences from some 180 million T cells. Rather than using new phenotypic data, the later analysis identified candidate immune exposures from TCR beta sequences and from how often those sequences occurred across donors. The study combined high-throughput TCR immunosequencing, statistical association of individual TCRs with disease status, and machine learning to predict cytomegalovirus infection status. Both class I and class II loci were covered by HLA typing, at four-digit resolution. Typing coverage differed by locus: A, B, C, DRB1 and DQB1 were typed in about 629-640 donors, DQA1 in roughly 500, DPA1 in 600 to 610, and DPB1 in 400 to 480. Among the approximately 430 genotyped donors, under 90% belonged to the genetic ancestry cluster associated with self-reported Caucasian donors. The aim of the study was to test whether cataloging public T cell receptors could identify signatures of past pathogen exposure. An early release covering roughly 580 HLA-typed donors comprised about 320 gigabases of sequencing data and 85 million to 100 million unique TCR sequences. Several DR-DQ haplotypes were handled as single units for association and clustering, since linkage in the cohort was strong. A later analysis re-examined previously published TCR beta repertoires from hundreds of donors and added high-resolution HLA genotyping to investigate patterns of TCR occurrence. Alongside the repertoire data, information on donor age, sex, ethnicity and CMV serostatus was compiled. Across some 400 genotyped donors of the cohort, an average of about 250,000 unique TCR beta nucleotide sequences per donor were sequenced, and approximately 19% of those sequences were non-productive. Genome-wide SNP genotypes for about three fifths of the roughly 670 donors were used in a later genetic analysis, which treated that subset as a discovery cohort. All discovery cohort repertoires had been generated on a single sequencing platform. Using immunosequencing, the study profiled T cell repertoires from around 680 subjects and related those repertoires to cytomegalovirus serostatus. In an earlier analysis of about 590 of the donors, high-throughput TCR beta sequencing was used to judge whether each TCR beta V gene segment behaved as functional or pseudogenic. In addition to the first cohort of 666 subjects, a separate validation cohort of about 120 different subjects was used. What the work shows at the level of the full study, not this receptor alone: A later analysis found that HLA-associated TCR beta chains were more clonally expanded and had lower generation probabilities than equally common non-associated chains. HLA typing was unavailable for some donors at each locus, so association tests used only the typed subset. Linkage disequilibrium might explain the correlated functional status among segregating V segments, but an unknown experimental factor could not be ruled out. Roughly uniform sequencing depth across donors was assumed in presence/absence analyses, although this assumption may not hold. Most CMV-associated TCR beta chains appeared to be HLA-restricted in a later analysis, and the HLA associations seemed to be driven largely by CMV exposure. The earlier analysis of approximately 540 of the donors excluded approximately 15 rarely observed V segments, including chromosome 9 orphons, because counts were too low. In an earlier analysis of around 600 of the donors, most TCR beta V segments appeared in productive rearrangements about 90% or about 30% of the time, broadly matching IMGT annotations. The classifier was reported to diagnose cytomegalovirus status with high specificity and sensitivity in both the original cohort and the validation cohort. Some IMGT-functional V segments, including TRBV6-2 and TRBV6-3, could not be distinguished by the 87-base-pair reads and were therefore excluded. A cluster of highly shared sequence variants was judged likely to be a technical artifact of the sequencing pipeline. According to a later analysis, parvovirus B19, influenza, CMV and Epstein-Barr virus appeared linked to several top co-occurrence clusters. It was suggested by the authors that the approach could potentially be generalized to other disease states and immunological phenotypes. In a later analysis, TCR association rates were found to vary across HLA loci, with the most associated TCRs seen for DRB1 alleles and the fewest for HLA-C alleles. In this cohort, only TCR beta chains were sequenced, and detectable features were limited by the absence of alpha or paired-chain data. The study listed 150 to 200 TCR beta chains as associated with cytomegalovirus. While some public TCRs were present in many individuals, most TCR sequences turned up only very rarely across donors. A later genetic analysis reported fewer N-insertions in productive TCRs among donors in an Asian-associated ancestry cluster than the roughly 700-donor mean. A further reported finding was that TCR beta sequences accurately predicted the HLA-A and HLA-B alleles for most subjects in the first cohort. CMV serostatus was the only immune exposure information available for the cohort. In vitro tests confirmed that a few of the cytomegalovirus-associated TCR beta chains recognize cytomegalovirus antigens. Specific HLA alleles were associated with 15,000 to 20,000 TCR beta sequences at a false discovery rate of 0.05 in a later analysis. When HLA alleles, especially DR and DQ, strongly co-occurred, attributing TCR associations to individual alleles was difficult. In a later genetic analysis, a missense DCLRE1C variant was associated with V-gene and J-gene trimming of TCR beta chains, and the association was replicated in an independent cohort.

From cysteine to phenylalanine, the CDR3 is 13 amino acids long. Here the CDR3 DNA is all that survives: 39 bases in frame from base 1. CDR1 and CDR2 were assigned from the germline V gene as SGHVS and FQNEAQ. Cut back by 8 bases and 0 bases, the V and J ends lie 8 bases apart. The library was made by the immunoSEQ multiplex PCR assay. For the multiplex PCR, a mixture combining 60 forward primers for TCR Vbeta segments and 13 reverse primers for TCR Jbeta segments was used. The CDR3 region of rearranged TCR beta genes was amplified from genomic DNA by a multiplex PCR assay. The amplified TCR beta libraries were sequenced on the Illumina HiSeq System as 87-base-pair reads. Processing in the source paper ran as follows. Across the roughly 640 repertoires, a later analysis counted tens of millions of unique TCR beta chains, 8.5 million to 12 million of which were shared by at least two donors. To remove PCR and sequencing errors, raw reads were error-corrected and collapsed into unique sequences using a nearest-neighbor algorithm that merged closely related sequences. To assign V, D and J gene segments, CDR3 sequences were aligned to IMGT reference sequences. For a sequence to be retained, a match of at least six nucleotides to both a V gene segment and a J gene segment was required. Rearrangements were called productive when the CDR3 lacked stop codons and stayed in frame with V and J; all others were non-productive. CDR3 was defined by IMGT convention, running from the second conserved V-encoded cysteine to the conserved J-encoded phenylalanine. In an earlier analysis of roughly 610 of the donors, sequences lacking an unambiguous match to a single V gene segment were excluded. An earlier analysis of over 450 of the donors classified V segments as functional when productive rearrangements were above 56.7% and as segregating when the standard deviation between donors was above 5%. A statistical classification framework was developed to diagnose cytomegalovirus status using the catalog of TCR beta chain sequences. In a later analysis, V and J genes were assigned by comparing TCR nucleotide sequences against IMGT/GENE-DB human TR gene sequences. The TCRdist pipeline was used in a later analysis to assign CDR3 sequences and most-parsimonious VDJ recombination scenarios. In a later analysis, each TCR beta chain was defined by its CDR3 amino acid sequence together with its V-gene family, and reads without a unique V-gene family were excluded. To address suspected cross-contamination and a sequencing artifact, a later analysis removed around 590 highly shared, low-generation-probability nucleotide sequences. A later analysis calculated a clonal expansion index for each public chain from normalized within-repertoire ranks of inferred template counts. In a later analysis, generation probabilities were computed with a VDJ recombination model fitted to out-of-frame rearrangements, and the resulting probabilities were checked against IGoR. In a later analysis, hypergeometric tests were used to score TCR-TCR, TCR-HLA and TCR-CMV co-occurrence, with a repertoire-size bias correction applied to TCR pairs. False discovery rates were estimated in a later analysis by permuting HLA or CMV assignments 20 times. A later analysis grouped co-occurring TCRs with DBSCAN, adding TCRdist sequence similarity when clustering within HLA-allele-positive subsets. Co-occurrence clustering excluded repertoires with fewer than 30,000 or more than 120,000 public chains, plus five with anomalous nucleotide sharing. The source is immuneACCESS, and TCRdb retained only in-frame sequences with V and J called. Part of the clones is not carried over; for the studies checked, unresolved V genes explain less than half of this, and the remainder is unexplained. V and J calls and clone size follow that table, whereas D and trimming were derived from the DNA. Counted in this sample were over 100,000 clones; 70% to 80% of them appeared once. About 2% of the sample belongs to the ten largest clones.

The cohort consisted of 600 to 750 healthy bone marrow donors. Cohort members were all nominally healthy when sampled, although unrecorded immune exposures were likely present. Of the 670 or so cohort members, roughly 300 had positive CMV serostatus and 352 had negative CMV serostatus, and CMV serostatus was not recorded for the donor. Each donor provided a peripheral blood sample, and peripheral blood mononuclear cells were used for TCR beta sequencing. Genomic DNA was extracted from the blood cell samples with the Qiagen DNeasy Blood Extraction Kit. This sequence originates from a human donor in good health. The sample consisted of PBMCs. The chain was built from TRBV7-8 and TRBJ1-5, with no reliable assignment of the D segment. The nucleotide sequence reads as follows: TGTGCCAGCGGGCTCGTTAGCAATCAGCCCCAGCATTTT. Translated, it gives CASGLVSNQPQHF.